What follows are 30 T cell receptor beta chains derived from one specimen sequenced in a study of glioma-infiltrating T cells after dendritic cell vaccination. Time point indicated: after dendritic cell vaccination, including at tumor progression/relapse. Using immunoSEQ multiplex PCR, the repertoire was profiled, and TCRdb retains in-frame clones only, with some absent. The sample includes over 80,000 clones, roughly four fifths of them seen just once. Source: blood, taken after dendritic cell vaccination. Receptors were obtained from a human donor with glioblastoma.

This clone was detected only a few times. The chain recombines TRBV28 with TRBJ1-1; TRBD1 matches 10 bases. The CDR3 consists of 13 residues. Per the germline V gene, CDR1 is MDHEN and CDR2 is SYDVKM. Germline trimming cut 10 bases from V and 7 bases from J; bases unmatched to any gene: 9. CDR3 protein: CATQTGGGGEAFF. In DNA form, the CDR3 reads TGTGCCACCCAGACAGGGGGCGGAGGTGAAGCTTTCTTT.

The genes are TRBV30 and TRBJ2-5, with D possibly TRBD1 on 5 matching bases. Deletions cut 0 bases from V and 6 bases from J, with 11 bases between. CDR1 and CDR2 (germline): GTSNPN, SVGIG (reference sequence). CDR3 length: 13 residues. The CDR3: CAWSVGQGKTQYF. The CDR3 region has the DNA TGTGCCTGGAGTGTAGGGCAGGGAAAGACCCAGTACTTC. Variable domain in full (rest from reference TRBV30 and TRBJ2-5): SQTIHQWPATLVQPVGSPLSLECTVEGTSNPNLYWYRQAAGRGLQLLFYSVGIGQISSEVPQNLSASRPQDRQFILSSKKLLLSDSGFYLCAWSVGQGKTQYFGPGTRLLVL.

DNA for the CDR3: TGTGCCACCAGCAGACACGGCGGGGACCCTTACAATGAGCAGTTCTTC. Translating it yields CATSRHGGDPYNEQFF. V gene TRBV15 combines with J gene TRBJ2-1; maybe TRBD2 (6 bases). CDR3 length equals 16 residues. Per germline, CDR1 LNHNV and CDR2 YYDKDF (reference sequence). V dropped 2 bases and J dropped 4 bases, with 15 bases sitting between them.

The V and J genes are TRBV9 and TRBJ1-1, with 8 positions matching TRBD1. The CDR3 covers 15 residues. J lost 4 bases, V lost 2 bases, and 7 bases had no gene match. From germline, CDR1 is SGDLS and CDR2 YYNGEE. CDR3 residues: CASSVRQGPGTEAFF. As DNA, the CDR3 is TGTGCCAGCAGCGTCCGACAGGGGCCGGGCACTGAAGCTTTCTTT.

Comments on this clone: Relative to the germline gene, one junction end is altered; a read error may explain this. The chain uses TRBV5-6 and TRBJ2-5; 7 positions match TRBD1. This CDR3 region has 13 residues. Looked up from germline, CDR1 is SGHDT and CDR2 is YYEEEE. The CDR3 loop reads CASTLTGSETQYF. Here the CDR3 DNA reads TGTGCCAGCACCTTGACAGGGTCAGAGACCCAGTACTTC.

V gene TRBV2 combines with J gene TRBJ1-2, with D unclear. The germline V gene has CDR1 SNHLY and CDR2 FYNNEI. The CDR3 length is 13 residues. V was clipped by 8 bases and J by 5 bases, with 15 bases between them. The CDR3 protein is CASLELGSYGYTF. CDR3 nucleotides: TGTGCCAGCCTAGAACTTGGGTCGTATGGCTACACCTTC. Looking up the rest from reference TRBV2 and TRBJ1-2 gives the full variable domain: EPEVTQTPSHQVTQMGQEVILRCVPISNHLYFYWYRQILGQKVEFLVSFYNNEISEKSEIFDDQFSVERPDGSNFTLKIRSTKLEDSAMYFCASLELGSYGYTFGSGTRLTVV.

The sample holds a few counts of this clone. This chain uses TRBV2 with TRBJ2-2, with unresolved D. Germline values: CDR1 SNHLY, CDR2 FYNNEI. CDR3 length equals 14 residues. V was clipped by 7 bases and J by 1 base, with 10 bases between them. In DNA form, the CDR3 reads TGTGCCAGCACGGTACAGTTGAACACCGGGGAGCTGTTTTTT. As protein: CASTVQLNTGELFF. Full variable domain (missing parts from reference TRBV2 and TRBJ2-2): EPEVTQTPSHQVTQMGQEVILRCVPISNHLYFYWYRQILGQKVEFLVSFYNNEISEKSEIFDDQFSVERPDGSNFTLKIRSTKLEDSAMYFCASTVQLNTGELFFGEGSRLTVL.

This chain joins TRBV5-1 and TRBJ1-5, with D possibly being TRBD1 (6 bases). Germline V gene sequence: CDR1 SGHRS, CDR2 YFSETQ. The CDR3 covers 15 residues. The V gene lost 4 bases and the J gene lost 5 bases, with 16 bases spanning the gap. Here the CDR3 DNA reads TGCGCCAGCAGCCCTGCGGGGGCTGGAGATCAGCCCCAGCATTTT. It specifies CASSPAGAGDQPQHF.

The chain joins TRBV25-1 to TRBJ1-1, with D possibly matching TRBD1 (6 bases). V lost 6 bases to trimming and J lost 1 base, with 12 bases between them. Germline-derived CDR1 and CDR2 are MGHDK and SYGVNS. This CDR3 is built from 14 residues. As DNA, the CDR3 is TGTGCCAGCAGATTAGGGGGATCGAACACTGAAGCTTTCTTT. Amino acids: CASRLGGSNTEAFF. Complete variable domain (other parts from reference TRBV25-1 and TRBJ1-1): EADIYQTPRYLVIGTGKKITLECSQTMGHDKMYWYQQDPGMELHLIHYSYGVNSTEKGDLSSESTVSRIRTEHFPLTLESARPSHTSQYLCASRLGGSNTEAFFGQGTRLTVV.

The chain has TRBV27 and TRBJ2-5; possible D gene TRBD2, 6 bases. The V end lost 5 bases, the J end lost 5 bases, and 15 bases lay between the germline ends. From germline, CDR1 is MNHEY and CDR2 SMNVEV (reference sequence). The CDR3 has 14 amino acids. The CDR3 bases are TGTGCCAGCAGTCCTGGTGGGGGGAGGGAGACCCAGTACTTC. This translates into CASSPGGGRETQYF.

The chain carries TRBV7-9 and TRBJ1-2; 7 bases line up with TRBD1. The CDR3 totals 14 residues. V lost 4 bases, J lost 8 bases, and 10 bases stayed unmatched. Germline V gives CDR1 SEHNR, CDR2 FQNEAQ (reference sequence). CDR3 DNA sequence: TGTGCCAGCAGCTCCCGGGAGGGGGCGAAGGGCTACACCTTC. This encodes CASSSREGAKGYTF. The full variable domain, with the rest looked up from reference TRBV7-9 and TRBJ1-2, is DTGVSQNPRHKITKRGQNVTFRCDPISEHNRLYWYRQTLGQGPEFLTYFQNEAQLEKSRLLSDRFSAERPKGSFSTLEIQRTEQGDSAMYLCASSSREGAKGYTFGSGTRLTVV.

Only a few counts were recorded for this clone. CDR3 bases: TGTGCCAGCAGTGAAGGACTAGCTCGAGAGCAGTACTTC. Amino acid sequence: CASSEGLAREQYF. The chain recombines TRBV6-1 with TRBJ2-7, with TRBD2 matching 7 bases. V lost 1 base, J lost 7 bases, and 4 bases stayed unmatched. This CDR3 is built from 13 residues. Germline assignment: CDR1 MNHNS and CDR2 SASEGT.

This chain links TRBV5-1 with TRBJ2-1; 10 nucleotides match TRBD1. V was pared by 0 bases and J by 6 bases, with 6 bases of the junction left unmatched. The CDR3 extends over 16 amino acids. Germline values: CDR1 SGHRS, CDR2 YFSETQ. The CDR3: CASSLAGTGERNEQFF. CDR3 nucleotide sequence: TGCGCCAGCAGCTTGGCCGGGACAGGGGAGCGCAATGAGCAGTTCTTC. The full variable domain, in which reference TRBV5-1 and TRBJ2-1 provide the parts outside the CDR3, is KAGVTQTPRYLIKTRGQQVTLSCSPISGHRSVSWYQQTPGQGLQFLFEYFSETQRNKGNFPGRFSGRQFSNSRSEMNVSTLELGDSALYLCASSLAGTGERNEQFFGPGTRLTVL.

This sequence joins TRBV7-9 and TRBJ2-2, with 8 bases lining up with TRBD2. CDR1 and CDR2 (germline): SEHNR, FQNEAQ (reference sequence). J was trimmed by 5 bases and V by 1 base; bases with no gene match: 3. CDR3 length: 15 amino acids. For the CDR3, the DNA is TGTGCCAGCAGCTTAGAGACGGGGGGGACCGGGGAGCTGTTTTTT. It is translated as CASSLETGGTGELFF. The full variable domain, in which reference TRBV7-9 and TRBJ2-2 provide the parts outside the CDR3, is DTGVSQNPRHKITKRGQNVTFRCDPISEHNRLYWYRQTLGQGPEFLTYFQNEAQLEKSRLLSDRFSAERPKGSFSTLEIQRTEQGDSAMYLCASSLETGGTGELFFGEGSRLTVL.

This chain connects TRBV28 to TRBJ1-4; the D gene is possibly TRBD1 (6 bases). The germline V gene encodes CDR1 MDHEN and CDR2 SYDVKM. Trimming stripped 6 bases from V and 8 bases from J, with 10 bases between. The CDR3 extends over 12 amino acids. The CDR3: CASRQGKEKLFF. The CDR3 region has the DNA TGTGCCAGCAGACAGGGAAAGGAAAAACTGTTTTTT.

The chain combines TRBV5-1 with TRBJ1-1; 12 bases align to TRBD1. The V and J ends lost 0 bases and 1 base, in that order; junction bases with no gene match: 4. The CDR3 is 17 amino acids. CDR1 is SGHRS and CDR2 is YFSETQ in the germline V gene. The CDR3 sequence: CASSLAGQGAGNTEAFF. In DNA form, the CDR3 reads TGCGCCAGCAGCTTGGCGGGACAGGGGGCCGGGAACACTGAAGCTTTCTTT.

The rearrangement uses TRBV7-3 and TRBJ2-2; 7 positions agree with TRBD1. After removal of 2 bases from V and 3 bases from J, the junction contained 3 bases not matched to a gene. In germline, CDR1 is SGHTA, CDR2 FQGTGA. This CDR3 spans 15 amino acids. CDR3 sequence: CASSLDRADTGELFF. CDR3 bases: TGTGCCAGCAGCTTAGACAGGGCGGACACCGGGGAGCTGTTTTTT. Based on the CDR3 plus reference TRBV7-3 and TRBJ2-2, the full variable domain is GAGVSQTPSNKVTEKGKYVELRCDPISGHTALYWYRQSLGQGPEFLIYFQGTGAADDSGLPNDRFFAVRPEGSVSTLKIQRTERGDSAVYLCASSLDRADTGELFFGEGSRLTVL.

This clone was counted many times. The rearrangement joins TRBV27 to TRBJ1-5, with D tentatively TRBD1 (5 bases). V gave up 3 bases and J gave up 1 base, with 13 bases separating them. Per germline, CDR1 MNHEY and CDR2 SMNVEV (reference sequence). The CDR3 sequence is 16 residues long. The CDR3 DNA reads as TGTGCCAGCAGTTTCTCGGGGGGAGCGAGCAATCAGCCCCAGCATTTT. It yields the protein CASSFSGGASNQPQHF.

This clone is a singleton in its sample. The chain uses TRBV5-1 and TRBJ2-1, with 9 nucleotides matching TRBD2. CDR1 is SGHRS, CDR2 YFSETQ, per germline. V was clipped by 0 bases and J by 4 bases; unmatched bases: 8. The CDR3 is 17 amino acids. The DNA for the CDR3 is TGCGCCAGCAGCTTGGTAGGTCGTAGCGGGGGATACAATGAGCAGTTCTTC. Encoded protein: CASSLVGRSGGYNEQFF.

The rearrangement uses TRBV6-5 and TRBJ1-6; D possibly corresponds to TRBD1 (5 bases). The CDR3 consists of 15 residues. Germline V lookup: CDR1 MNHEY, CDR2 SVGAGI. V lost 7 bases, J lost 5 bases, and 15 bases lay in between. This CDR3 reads CASTLDTPDNSPLHF. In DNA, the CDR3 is TGTGCCAGCACCCTGGACACTCCGGATAATTCACCCCTCCACTTT.

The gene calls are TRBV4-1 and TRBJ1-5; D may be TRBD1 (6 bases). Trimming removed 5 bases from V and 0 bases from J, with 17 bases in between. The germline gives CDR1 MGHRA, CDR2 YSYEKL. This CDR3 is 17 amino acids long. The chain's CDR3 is CASSAAPTGYSNQPQHF. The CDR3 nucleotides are TGCGCCAGCAGCGCCGCACCTACAGGGTATAGCAATCAGCCCCAGCATTTT.

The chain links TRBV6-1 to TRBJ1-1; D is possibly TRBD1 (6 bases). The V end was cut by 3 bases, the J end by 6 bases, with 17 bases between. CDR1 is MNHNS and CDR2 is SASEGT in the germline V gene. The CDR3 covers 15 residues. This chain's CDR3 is CASSDQGLVRAEAFF. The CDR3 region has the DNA TGTGCCAGCAGTGACCAGGGGTTAGTTCGGGCTGAAGCTTTCTTT.

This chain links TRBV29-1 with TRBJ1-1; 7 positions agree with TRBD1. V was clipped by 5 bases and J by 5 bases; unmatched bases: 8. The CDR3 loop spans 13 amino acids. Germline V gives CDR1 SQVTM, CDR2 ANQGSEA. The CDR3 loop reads CSVSGGLVTEAFF. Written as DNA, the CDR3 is TGCAGCGTTTCAGGGGGGCTGGTGACTGAAGCTTTCTTT.

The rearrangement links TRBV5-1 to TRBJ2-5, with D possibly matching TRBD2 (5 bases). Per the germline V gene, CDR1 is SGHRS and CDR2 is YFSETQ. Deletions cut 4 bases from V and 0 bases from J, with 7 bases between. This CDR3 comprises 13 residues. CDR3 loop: CASSRGYQETQYF. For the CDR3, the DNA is TGCGCCAGCAGCCGAGGGTACCAAGAGACCCAGTACTTC.

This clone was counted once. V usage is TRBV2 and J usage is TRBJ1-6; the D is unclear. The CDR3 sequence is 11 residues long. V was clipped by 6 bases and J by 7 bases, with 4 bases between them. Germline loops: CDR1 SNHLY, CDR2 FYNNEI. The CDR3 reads CASSLNSPLHF. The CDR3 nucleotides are TGTGCCAGCAGCCTAAATTCACCCCTCCACTTT. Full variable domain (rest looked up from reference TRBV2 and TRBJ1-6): EPEVTQTPSHQVTQMGQEVILRCVPISNHLYFYWYRQILGQKVEFLVSFYNNEISEKSEIFDDQFSVERPDGSNFTLKIRSTKLEDSAMYFCASSLNSPLHFGNGTRLTVT.

CDR3 amino acids: CALDKPSGYTF. The CDR3 DNA reads as TGTGCCTTGGACAAGCCATCTGGCTACACCTTC. The V and J genes are TRBV30 and TRBJ1-2; D might be TRBD1 (5 bases). The CDR3 totals 11 residues. With 7 bases removed from V and 7 bases from J, the gap between germline ends came to 13 bases. CDR1 GTSNPN and CDR2 SVGIG come from the germline V gene (reference sequence).

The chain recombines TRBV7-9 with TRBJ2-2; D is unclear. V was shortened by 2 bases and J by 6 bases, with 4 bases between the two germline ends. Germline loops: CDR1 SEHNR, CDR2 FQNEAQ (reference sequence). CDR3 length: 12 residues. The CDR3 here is CASSLLAGELFF. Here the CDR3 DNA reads TGTGCCAGCAGCTTACTCGCCGGGGAGCTGTTTTTT.

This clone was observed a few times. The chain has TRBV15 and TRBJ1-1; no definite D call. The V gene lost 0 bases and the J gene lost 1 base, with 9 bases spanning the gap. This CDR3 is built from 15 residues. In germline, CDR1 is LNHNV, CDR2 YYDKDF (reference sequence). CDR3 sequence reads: CATSRDQARNTEAFF. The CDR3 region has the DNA TGTGCCACCAGCAGAGATCAGGCAAGGAACACTGAAGCTTTCTTT.

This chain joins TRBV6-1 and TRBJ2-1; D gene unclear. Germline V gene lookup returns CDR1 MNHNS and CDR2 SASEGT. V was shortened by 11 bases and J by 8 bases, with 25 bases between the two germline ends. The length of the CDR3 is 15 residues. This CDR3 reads CAHGVQPFLRDEQFF. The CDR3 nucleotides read TGTGCCCACGGAGTCCAGCCATTCCTACGGGATGAGCAGTTCTTC.

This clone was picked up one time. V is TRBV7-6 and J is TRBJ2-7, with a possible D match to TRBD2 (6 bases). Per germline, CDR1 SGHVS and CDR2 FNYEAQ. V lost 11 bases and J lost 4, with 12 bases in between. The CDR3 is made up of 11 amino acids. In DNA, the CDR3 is TGTGCCTCCGCGGCGGGATACGAGCAGTACTTC. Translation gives CASAAGYEQYF.